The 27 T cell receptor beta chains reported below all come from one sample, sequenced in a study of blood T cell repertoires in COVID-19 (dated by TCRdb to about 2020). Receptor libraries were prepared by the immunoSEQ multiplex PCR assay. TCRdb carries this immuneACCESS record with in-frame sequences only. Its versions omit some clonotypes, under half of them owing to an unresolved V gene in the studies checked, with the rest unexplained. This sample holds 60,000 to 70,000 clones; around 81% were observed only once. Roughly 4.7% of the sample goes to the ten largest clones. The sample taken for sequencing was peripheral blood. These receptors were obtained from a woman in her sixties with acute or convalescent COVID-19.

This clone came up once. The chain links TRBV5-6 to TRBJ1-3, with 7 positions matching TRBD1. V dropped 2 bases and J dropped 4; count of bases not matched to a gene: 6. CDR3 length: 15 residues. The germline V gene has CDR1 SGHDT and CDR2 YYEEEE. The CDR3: CASSFRQGHGNTIYF. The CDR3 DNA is TGTGCCAGCAGCTTTAGACAGGGCCACGGAAACACCATATATTTT.

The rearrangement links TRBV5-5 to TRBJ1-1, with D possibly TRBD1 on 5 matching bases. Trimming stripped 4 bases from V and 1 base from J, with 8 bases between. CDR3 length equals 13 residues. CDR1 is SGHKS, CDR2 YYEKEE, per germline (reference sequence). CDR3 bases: TGTGCCAGCAGCCAACAGGAGAACACTGAAGCTTTCTTT. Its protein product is CASSQQENTEAFF.

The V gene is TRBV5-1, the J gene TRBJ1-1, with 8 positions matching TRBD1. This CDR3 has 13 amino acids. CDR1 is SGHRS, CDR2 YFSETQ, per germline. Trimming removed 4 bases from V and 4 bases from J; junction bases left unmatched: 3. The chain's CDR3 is CASSPDRVTEAFF. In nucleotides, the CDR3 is TGCGCCAGCAGCCCGGACAGGGTCACTGAAGCTTTCTTT.

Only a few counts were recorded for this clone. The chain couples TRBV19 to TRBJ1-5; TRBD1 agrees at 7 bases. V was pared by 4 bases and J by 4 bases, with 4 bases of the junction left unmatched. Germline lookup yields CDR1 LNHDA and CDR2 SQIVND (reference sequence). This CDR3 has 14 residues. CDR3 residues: CASSTDRENQPQHF. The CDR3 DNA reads TGTGCCAGTAGTACCGACAGGGAGAATCAGCCCCAGCATTTT.

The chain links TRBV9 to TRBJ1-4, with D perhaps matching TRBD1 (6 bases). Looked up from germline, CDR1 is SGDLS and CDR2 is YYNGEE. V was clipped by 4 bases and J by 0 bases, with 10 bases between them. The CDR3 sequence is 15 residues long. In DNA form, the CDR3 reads TGTGCCAGCAGCTCTCCAGGGGCAACTAATGAAAAACTGTTTTTT. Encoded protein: CASSSPGATNEKLFF.

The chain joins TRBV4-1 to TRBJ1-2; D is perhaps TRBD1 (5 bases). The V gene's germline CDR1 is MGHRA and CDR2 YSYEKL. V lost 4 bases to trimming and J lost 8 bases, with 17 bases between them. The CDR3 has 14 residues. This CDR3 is CASSLQGQADGYTF. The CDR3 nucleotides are TGCGCCAGCAGCCTCCAGGGTCAGGCGGACGGCTACACCTTC.

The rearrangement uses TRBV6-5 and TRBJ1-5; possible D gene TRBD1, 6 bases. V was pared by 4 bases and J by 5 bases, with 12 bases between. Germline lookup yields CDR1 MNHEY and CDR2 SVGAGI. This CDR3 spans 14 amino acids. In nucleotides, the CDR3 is TGTGCCAGCAGTTTACAGGGTTTTGATCAGCCCCAGCATTTT. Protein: CASSLQGFDQPQHF.

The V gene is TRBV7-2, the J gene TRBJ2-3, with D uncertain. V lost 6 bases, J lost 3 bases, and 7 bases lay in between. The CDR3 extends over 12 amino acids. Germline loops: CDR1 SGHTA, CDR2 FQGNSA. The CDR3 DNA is TGTGCCAGCAGACTACGAACAGATACGCAGTATTTT. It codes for CASRLRTDTQYF.

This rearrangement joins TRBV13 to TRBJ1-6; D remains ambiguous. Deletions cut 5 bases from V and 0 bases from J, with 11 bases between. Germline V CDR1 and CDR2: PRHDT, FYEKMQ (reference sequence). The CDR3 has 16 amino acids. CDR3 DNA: TGTGCCAGCAGCCTTTCCGTCAGCTCCTATAATTCACCCCTCCACTTT. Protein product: CASSLSVSSYNSPLHF.

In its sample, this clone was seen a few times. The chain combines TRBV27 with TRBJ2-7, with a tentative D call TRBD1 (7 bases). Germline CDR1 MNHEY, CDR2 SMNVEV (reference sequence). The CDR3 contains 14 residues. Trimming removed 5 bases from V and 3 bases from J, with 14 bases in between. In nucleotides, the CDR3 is TGTGCCAGCAGTCGGGGGACAGCAAACTACGAGCAGTACTTC. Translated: CASSRGTANYEQYF.

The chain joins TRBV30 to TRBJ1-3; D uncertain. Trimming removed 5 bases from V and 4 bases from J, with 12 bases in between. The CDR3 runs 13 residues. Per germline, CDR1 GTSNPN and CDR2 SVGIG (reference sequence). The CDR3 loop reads CAWQIFSGNTIYF. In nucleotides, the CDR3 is TGTGCCTGGCAGATTTTTTCGGGAAACACCATATATTTT.

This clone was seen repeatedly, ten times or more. CDR3 loop: CASTRGRGYTF. CDR3 coding DNA: TGTGCCAGCACCCGCGGGCGCGGCTACACCTTC. This chain links TRBV12-3 or TRBV12-4 with TRBJ1-2; D is ambiguous. CDR3 size: 11 residues. Trimming took off 7 bases at V and 8 bases at J, with 11 bases between the two ends.

This CDR3 is CASSPLRGAGVEDTQYF. The CDR3 nucleotides are TGTGCCAGTAGCCCACTAAGGGGGGCGGGGGTCGAAGATACGCAGTATTTT. The chain employs TRBV19 and TRBJ2-3, with a weak D call TRBD2 (7 bases). The ends were cut back, 6 bases at V and 5 bases at J, with 24 bases in the middle. This CDR3 has 17 residues. CDR1 and CDR2 from the germline V gene are LNHDA and SQIVND (reference sequence).

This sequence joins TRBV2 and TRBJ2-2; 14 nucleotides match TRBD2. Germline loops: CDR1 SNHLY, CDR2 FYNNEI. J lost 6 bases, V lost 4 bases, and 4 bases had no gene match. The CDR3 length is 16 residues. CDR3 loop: CASSVRTSGGSGELFF. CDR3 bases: TGTGCCAGCAGTGTTCGGACTAGCGGGGGGTCCGGGGAGCTGTTTTTT.

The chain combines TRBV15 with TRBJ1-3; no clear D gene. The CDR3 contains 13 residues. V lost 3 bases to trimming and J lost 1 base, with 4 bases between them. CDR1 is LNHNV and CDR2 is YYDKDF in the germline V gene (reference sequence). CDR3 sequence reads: CATSSRSGNTIYF. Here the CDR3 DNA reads TGTGCCACCAGCAGCCGTTCTGGAAACACCATATATTTT. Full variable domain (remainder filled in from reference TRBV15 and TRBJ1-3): DAMVIQNPRYQVTQFGKPVTLSCSQTLNHNVMYWYQQKSSQAPKLLFHYYDKDFNNEADTPDNFQSRRPNTSFCFLDIRSPGLGDTAMYLCATSSRSGNTIYFGEGSWLTVV.

CDR3 nucleotide sequence: TGTGCCAGCAACCCCGGGACTGGTAATGAAAAACTGTTTTTT. Residues: CASNPGTGNEKLFF. The genes are TRBV2 and TRBJ1-4; TRBD1 might be the D (5 bases). The CDR3 is 14 residues long. Trimming left V 7 bases short and J 4 bases short, with 13 bases between. The germline V gene encodes CDR1 SNHLY and CDR2 FYNNEI.

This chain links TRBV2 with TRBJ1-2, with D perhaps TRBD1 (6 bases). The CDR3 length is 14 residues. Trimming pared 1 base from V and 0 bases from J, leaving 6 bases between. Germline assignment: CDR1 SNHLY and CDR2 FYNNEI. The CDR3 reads CASSEEGANYGYTF. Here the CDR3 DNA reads TGTGCCAGCAGTGAAGAGGGGGCTAACTATGGCTACACCTTC.

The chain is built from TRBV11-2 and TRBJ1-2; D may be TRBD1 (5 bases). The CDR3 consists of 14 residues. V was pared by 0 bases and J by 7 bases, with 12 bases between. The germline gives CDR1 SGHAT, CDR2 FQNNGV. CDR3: CASSLDVGRGGYTF. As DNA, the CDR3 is TGTGCCAGCAGCTTAGATGTTGGAAGGGGTGGCTACACCTTC. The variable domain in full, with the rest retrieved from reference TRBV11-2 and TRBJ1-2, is EAGVAQSPRYKIIEKRQSVAFWCNPISGHATLYWYQQILGQGPKLLIQFQNNGVVDDSQLPKDRFSAERLKGVDSTLKIQPAKLEDSAVYLCASSLDVGRGGYTFGSGTRLTVV.

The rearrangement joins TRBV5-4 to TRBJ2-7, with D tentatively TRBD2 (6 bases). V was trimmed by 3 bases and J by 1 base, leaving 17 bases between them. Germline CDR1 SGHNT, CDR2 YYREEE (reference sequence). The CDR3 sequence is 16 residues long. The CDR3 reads CASSSPQAGISYEQYF. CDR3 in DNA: TGTGCCAGCAGCTCACCTCAAGCGGGTATATCCTACGAGCAGTACTTC.

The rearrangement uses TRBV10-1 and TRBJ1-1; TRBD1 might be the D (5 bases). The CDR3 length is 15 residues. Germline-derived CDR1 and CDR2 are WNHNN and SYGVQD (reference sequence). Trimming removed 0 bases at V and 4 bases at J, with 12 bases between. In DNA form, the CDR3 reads TGCGCCAGCAGTGAGTCTTCGGGTAGGGGCACTGAAGCTTTCTTT. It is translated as CASSESSGRGTEAFF.

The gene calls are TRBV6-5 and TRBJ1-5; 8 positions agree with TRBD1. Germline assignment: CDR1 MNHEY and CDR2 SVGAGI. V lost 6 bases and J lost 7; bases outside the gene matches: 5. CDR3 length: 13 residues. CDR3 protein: CASSGQGGQPQHF. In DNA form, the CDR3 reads TGTGCCAGCAGCGGACAGGGAGGCCAGCCCCAGCATTTT.

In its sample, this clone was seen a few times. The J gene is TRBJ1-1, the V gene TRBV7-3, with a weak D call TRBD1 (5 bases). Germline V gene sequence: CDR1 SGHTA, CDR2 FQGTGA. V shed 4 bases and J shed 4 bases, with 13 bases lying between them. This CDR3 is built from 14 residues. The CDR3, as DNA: TGTGCCAGCAGCTCCCAACCGGGGGGCACTGAAGCTTTCTTT. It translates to CASSSQPGGTEAFF.

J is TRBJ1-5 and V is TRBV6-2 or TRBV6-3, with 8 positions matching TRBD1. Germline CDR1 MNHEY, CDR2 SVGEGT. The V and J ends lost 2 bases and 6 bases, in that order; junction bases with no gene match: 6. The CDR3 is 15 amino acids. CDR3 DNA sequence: TGTGCCAGCAGTTACCTACAGGGGGTAGGTCAGCCCCAGCATTTT. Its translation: CASSYLQGVGQPQHF.

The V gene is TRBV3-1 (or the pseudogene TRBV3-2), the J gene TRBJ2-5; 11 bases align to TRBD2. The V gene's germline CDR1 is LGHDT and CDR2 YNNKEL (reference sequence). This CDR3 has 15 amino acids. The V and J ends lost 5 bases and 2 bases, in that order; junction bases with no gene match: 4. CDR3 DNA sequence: TGTGCCAGCAGCATCCTAGCGGGGGGACAAGAGACCCAGTACTTC. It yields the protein CASSILAGGQETQYF.

This CDR3 reads CASSLDINQPQHF. Written as DNA, the CDR3 is TGTGCCAGCAGCTTGGACATCAATCAGCCCCAGCATTTT. The chain is built from TRBV5-4 and TRBJ1-5; the D is unclear. This CDR3 spans 13 amino acids. CDR1 SGHNT and CDR2 YYREEE come from the germline V gene (reference sequence). Trimming shortened V by 0 bases and J by 3 bases, and 4 bases separated the two germline ends.

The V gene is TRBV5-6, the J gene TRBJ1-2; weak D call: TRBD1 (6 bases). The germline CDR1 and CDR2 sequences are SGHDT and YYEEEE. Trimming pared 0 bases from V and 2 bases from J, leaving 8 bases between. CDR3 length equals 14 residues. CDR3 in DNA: TGTGCCAGCAGCTTGGACAGGGAAAACTATGGCTACACCTTC. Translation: CASSLDRENYGYTF.

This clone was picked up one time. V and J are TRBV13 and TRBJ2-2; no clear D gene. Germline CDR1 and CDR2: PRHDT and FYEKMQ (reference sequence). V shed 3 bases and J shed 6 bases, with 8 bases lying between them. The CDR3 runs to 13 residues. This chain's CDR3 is CASSFRHPGELFF. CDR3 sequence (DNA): TGTGCCAGCAGCTTCCGACATCCCGGGGAGCTGTTTTTT.